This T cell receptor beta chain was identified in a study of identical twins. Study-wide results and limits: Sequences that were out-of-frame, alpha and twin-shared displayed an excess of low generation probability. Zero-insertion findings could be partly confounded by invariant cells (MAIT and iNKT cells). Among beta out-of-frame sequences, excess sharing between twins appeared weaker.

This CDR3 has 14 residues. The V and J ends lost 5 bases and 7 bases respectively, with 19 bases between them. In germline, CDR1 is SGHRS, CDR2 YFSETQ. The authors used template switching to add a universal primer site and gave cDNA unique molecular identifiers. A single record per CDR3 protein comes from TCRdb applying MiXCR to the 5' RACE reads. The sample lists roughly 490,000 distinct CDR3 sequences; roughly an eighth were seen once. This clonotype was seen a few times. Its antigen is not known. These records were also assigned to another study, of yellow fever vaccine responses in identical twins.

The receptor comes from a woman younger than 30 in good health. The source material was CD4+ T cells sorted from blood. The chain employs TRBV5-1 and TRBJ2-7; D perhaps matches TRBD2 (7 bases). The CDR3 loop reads CASSDGGPPGEQYF. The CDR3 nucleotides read TGCGCCAGCAGTGACGGGGGGCCCCCCGGGGAGCAGTACTTC.